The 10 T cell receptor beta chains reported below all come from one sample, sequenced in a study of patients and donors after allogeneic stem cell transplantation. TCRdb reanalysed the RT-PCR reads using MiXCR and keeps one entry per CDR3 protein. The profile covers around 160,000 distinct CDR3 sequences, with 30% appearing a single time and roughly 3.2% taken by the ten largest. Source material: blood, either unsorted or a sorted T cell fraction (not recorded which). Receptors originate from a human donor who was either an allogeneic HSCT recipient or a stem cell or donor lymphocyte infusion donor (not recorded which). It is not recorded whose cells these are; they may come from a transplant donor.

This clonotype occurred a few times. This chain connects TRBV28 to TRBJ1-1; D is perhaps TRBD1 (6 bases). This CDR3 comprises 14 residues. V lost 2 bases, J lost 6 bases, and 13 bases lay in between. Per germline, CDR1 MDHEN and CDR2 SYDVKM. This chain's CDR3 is CASSLATYRAEAFF. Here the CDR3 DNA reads TGTGCCAGCAGTTTAGCAACCTACAGGGCTGAAGCTTTCTTT.

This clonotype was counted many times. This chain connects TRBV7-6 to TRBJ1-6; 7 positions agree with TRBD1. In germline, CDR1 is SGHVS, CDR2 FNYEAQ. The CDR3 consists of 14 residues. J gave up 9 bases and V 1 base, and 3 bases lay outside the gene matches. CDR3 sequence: CASSLEGGGSPLHF. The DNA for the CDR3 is TGTGCCAGCAGCTTAGAAGGGGGCGGTTCACCCCTCCACTTT. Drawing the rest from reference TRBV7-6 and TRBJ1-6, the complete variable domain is GAGVSQSPRYKVTKRGQDVALRCDPISGHVSLYWYRQALGQGPEFLTYFNYEAQQDKSGLPNDRFSAERPEGSISTLTIQRTEQRDSAMYRCASSLEGGGSPLHFGNGTRLTVT.

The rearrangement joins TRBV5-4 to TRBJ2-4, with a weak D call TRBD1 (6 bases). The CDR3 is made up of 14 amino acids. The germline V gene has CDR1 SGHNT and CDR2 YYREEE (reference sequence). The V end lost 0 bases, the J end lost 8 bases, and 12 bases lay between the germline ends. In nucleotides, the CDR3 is TGTGCCAGCAGCTTGGTGGGGGCCGGAGACATTCAGTACTTC. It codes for CASSLVGAGDIQYF.

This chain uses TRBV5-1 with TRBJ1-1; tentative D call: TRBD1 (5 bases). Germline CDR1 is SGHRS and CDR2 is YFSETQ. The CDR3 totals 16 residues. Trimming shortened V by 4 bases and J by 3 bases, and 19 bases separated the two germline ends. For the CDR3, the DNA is TGCGCCAGCAGCCGGGGGGTGCTCAATGAATACACTGAAGCTTTCTTT. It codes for CASSRGVLNEYTEAFF.

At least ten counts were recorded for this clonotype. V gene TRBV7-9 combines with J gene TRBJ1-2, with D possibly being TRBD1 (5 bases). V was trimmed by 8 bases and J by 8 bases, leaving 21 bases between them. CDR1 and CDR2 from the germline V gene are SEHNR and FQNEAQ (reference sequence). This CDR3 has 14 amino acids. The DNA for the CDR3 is TGTGCCAGCCACCTTACGGGGTGGGGGTCCGGCTACACCTTC. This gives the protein CASHLTGWGSGYTF.

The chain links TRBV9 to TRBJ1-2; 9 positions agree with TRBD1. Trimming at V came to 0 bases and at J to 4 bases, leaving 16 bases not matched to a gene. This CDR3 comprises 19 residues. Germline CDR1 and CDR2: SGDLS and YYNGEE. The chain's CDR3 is CASSVAPISRQGEVYGYTF. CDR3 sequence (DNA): TGTGCCAGCAGCGTAGCACCAATCTCGCGACAGGGGGAGGTCTATGGCTACACCTTC.

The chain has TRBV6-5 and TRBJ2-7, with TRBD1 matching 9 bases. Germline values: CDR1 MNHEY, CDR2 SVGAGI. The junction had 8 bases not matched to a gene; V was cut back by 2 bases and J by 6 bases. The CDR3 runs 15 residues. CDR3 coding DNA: TGTGCCAGCAGTTACGCGTACAGGGGGCATCTCGAGCAGTACTTC. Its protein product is CASSYAYRGHLEQYF.

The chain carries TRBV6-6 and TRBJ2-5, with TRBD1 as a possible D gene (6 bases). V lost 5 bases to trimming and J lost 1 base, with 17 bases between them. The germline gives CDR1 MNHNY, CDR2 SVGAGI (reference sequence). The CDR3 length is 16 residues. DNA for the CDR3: TGTGCCAGCAGTCTACTCCTTGGGGGCGGCCAAGAGACCCAGTACTTC. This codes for CASSLLLGGGQETQYF.

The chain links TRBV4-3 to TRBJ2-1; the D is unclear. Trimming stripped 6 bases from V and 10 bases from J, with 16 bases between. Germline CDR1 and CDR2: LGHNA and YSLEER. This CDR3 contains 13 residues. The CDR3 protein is CASSSYVWREQFF. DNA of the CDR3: TGCGCCAGCAGTTCTTATGTTTGGCGGGAGCAGTTCTTC.

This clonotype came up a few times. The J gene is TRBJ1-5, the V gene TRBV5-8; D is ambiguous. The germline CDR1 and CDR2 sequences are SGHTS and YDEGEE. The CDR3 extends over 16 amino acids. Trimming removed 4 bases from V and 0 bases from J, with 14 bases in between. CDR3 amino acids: CASSPGDSFSNQPQHF. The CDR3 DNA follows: TGTGCCAGCAGCCCCGGGGATTCTTTTAGCAATCAGCCCCAGCATTTT.